The 29 T cell receptor beta chains listed next were all sequenced from one sample in a study of control samples from healthy donors and cancer patients. Here immunoSEQ multiplex PCR was the method, and the copy in TCRdb shows in-frame clones only, minus some. Among 60,000 to 65,000 clones listed, 70% to 90% were seen once. The sample comprised blood. The receptors here all came from a man between 40 and 49 years old in good health.

The chain combines TRBV7-2 with TRBJ2-2; D tentatively fits TRBD1 or TRBD2 (5 bases each). Germline V CDR1 and CDR2: SGHTA, FQGNSA. Trimming pared 7 bases from V and 2 bases from J, leaving 17 bases between. This CDR3 has 16 residues. The CDR3 sequence: CASTLRAGSNTGELFF. Here the CDR3 DNA reads TGTGCCAGCACCCTGAGGGCAGGGTCCAACACCGGGGAGCTGTTTTTT.

The genes are TRBV7-2 and TRBJ1-6; D remains unclear. V was trimmed by 4 bases and J by 4 bases, leaving 5 bases between them. Germline CDR1 SGHTA, CDR2 FQGNSA. CDR3 length equals 13 residues. In DNA form, the CDR3 reads TGTGCCAGCAGCTCCTCGTATAATTCACCCCTCCACTTT. Amino acid sequence: CASSSSYNSPLHF.

The V gene is TRBV11-3, the J gene TRBJ1-1; TRBD1 aligns across 8 bases. The V gene end was trimmed by 5 bases and the J gene end by 8 bases; junction bases not matched to a gene: 4. The CDR3 is 12 residues long. CDR1 and CDR2 (germline): SGHNT, YENEEA. Here the CDR3 reads CASSVRQGEAFF. In DNA form, the CDR3 reads TGTGCCAGCAGCGTAAGACAGGGGGAAGCTTTCTTT.

This chain uses TRBV4-1 with TRBJ1-5; 7 bases match TRBD1. This CDR3 has 20 amino acids. Trimming took 3 bases from V and 0 from J; bases not matched to a gene: 17. Germline V gene sequence: CDR1 MGHRA, CDR2 YSYEKL. CDR3 region: CASSQTTGLRSLDSNQPQHF. In nucleotides, the CDR3 is TGCGCCAGCAGCCAGACGACAGGGCTCAGGAGCCTCGATAGCAATCAGCCCCAGCATTTT.

A remark on this clone: The junction does not match germline at one end; this may be a read error. J is TRBJ1-1 and V is TRBV5-8, with unresolved D. The CDR3 is 11 amino acids. Germline values: CDR1 SGHTS, CDR2 YDEGEE. The CDR3 reads CASTSYQLGVF. The CDR3 nucleotides read TGTGCCAGCACCTCCTACCAGCTCGGGGTCTTT.

The V and J genes are TRBV11-3 and TRBJ1-1, with TRBD1 matching 9 bases. CDR1 and CDR2 (germline): SGHNT, YENEEA. V was clipped by 7 bases and J by 11 bases; unmatched bases: 17. CDR3 length: 15 residues. The CDR3 region is CASTRSRTGASGAFF. The CDR3 DNA is TGTGCCAGCACCCGTAGTAGGACAGGGGCCTCTGGGGCTTTCTTT. Full variable domain (remainder filled in from reference TRBV11-3 and TRBJ1-1): EAGVVQSPRYKIIEKKQPVAFWCNPISGHNTLYWYLQNLGQGPELLIRYENEEAVDDSQLPKDRFSAERLKGVDSTLKIQPAELGDSAVYLCASTRSRTGASGAFFGQGTRLTVV.

This clone was seen only a few times. The chain joins TRBV19 to TRBJ2-7; D may be TRBD1 or TRBD2 (5 bases each). CDR1 and CDR2 from the germline V gene are LNHDA and SQIVND (reference sequence). The CDR3 consists of 15 residues. V lost 3 bases, J lost 0 bases, and 12 bases lay in between. The CDR3 bases are TGTGCCAGTAGTATTTCCGGGGCCCTCTCCTACGAGCAGTACTTC. Protein product: CASSISGALSYEQYF.

The sample holds one count of this clone. Written as DNA, the CDR3 is TGTGCCAGCAGCATCCCTGACTTCTACGAGCAGTACTTC. Translated, it gives CASSIPDFYEQYF. This chain joins TRBV5-5 and TRBJ2-7; D gene uncertain. The CDR3 is 13 amino acids. Germline CDR1 is SGHKS and CDR2 is YYEKEE (reference sequence). The V gene lost 4 bases and the J gene lost 3 bases, with 11 bases spanning the gap.

The V call is TRBV14, the J call TRBJ2-7; tentatively, D is TRBD2 (6 bases). This CDR3 contains 14 residues. Germline CDR1 SGHDN, CDR2 FVKESK. Trimming took 4 bases from V and 4 from J, leaving 14 bases between them. CDR3 in DNA: TGTGCCAGCAGCCCCCGCGGGACGTTTTACGAGCAGTACTTC. This translates into CASSPRGTFYEQYF.

The V and J genes are TRBV11-2 and TRBJ2-1, with a tentative D call TRBD1 (5 bases). The length of the CDR3 is 18 residues. The V gene lost 0 bases and the J gene lost 7 bases, with 22 bases spanning the gap. Looked up from germline, CDR1 is SGHAT and CDR2 is FQNNGV. CDR3: CASSLDIFMGPVGNEQFF. CDR3 nucleotides: TGTGCCAGCAGCTTAGACATTTTTATGGGGCCGGTCGGTAATGAGCAGTTCTTC. Variable domain in full (rest from reference TRBV11-2 and TRBJ2-1): EAGVAQSPRYKIIEKRQSVAFWCNPISGHATLYWYQQILGQGPKLLIQFQNNGVVDDSQLPKDRFSAERLKGVDSTLKIQPAKLEDSAVYLCASSLDIFMGPVGNEQFFGPGTRLTVL.

The sample holds a few counts of this clone. This chain uses TRBV19 with TRBJ1-2; 7 bases map to TRBD1. From germline, CDR1 is LNHDA and CDR2 SQIVND (reference sequence). With 7 bases clipped from V and 2 bases from J, the junction kept 4 bases outside the gene matches. The CDR3 length is 13 residues. The CDR3 reads CASKQQGNYGYTF. The CDR3 region has the DNA TGTGCCAGTAAACAACAGGGGAACTATGGCTACACCTTC.

The chain combines TRBV27 with TRBJ1-2, with 9 bases fitting TRBD1. Germline V gene data show CDR1 as MNHEY and CDR2 as SMNVEV (reference sequence). The V and J ends lost 6 bases and 4 bases, in that order; junction bases with no gene match: 3. This CDR3 comprises 13 residues. The CDR3 spells CASRTGQGYGYTF. Written as DNA, the CDR3 is TGTGCCAGCAGGACGGGACAGGGCTATGGCTACACCTTC.

A few counts support this clone. Different DNA sequences within this sample yield the same CDR3. The chain has TRBV27 and TRBJ1-1; 8 bases line up with TRBD1. The CDR3 loop spans 14 amino acids. V lost 5 bases and J lost 3; bases outside the gene matches: 5. Germline lookup yields CDR1 MNHEY and CDR2 SMNVEV (reference sequence). CDR3 sequence (DNA): TGTGCCAGCAGTACAGGACAGGGCTACACTGAAGCTTTCTTT. Translated, it gives CASSTGQGYTEAFF.

This clone was seen only once. The J gene is TRBJ1-5, the V gene TRBV4-3, with D perhaps TRBD1 (5 bases). Trimming took 0 bases from V and 6 from J, leaving 12 bases between them. CDR1 is LGHNA and CDR2 is YSLEER in the germline V gene. CDR3 length equals 15 residues. CDR3 sequence reads: CASSQDYWGTQPQHF. The CDR3 region has the DNA TGCGCCAGCAGCCAAGATTATTGGGGGACTCAGCCCCAGCATTTT.

This chain uses TRBV4-3 with TRBJ2-7; D remains ambiguous. The V end was cut by 1 base, the J end by 2 bases, with 18 bases between. This CDR3 comprises 17 residues. The germline gives CDR1 LGHNA, CDR2 YSLEER. The CDR3 nucleotides read TGCGCCAGCAGCCAAGCCGTAATAGCAACCCAGGCCTACGAGCAGTACTTC. Amino acids: CASSQAVIATQAYEQYF.

This clone was recorded only once. This chain joins TRBV21-1 and TRBJ2-1; the tabulated D call, TRBD2, remains unverified against the DNA. TRBV21-1 is a known pseudogene. This CDR3 is 17 amino acids long. The CDR3 DNA reads as TGTGCCAGCCCCAAAGAGGGACTAGCGGGGGGGCGATATGAGCAGTTCTTC. Protein sequence: CASPKEGLAGGRYEQFF.

This clone was seen only a few times. The chain combines TRBV2 with TRBJ2-7, with D tentatively TRBD1 or TRBD2 (6 bases each). The CDR3 is 15 residues long. Between the trimmed V and J ends, which lost 8 bases and 0 bases, there was a span of 17 bases. Germline V gene data show CDR1 as SNHLY and CDR2 as FYNNEI. This CDR3 is CASDGGQTSSYEQYF. DNA for the CDR3: TGTGCCAGCGATGGGGGGCAGACGAGCTCCTACGAGCAGTACTTC.

The chain uses TRBV5-6 and TRBJ2-3, with D tentatively TRBD1 (5 bases). The CDR3 extends over 16 amino acids. Germline loops: CDR1 SGHDT, CDR2 YYEEEE. Trimming cost V 2 bases and J 2 bases, with 15 bases left between them. The CDR3 DNA is TGTGCCAGCAGCTTCGGATCAGGGTTCGACACAGATACGCAGTATTTT. This translates into CASSFGSGFDTDTQYF. Using reference TRBV5-6 and TRBJ2-3 for the parts outside the CDR3, the full variable domain is DAGVTQSPTHLIKTRGQQVTLRCSPKSGHDTVSWYQQALGQGPQFIFQYYEEEERQRGNFPDRFSGHQFPNYSSELNVNALLLGDSALYLCASSFGSGFDTDTQYFGPGTRLTVL.

The CDR3 protein is CASSPLDSTDTQYF. The CDR3, as DNA: TGCGCCAGCAGCCCACTCGACAGCACAGATACGCAGTATTTT. The V and J genes are TRBV4-3 and TRBJ2-3, with D uncertain. Per germline, CDR1 LGHNA and CDR2 YSLEER. The CDR3 covers 14 residues. The V and J ends lost 4 bases and 0 bases respectively, with 8 bases between them.

This clone was counted between two and nine times. The gene calls are TRBV12-5 and TRBJ2-7, with D tentatively TRBD1 (5 bases). The CDR3 runs 16 residues. CDR1 LGHNT and CDR2 FRNRAP come from the germline V gene. V was clipped by 0 bases and J by 1 base, with 13 bases between them. The CDR3 bases are TGTGCTAGTGGTTTGGTAGCTGGGTCAGGGTCCTACGAGCAGTACTTC. Its protein is CASGLVAGSGSYEQYF.

Only one count was recorded for this clone. This chain joins TRBV5-8 and TRBJ1-1; the D gene is possibly TRBD1 (5 bases). In germline, CDR1 is SGHTS, CDR2 YDEGEE. The CDR3 covers 13 residues. V lost 5 bases and J 0 bases, leaving 8 bases between the germline ends. In nucleotides, the CDR3 is TGTGCCAGCAGTCTCAGGGTGAACACTGAAGCTTTCTTT. Protein: CASSLRVNTEAFF.

The V gene is TRBV4-3, the J gene TRBJ2-3; TRBD2 aligns across 9 bases. The CDR3 spans 18 residues. Germline V gives CDR1 LGHNA, CDR2 YSLEER. V dropped 0 bases and J dropped 2; count of bases not matched to a gene: 9. CDR3 DNA sequence: TGCGCCAGCAGCCAAGATATCTTAGCGGGGGTTTTCACAGATACGCAGTATTTT. This sequence encodes CASSQDILAGVFTDTQYF.

This chain uses TRBV19 with TRBJ2-7, with TRBD1 identical over 9 bases. Trimming took 5 bases from V and 3 from J; bases not matched to a gene: 5. The CDR3 is made up of 14 amino acids. The germline V gene encodes CDR1 LNHDA and CDR2 SQIVND (reference sequence). The CDR3 spells CASSLTGQGYEQYF. The CDR3 DNA follows: TGTGCCAGTAGTTTAACGGGACAGGGCTACGAGCAGTACTTC.

The chain links TRBV4-2 to TRBJ1-1; D remains unclear. The CDR3 has 16 residues. Germline lookup yields CDR1 LGHNA and CDR2 YNFKEQ. The germline V and J ends were trimmed by 0 bases and 0 bases, with 11 bases remaining between them. CDR3 nucleotide sequence: TGTGCCAGCAGCCAAGATCTGCGGAGCATGAACACTGAAGCTTTCTTT. It codes for CASSQDLRSMNTEAFF.

The chain has TRBV5-5 and TRBJ2-2, with 9 positions matching TRBD2. The CDR3 sequence is 17 residues long. V dropped 2 bases and J dropped 5; count of bases not matched to a gene: 10. Germline V CDR1 and CDR2: SGHKS, YYEKEE (reference sequence). The CDR3 is CASSFWLAGTGTGELFF. CDR3 nucleotide sequence: TGTGCCAGCAGCTTCTGGCTAGCGGGAACGGGGACCGGGGAGCTGTTTTTT.

This clone was detected only once. The V call is TRBV7-8, the J call TRBJ1-2; D call uncertain. Germline CDR1 is SGHVS and CDR2 is FQNEAQ. V was clipped by 8 bases and J by 8 bases, with 12 bases between them. The CDR3 has 11 residues. CDR3 amino acids: CASGSGFGYTF. In DNA form, the CDR3 reads TGTGCCAGCGGGTCGGGTTTCGGCTACACCTTC.

The chain uses TRBV30 and TRBJ2-5; D call uncertain. The CDR3 totals 11 residues. V was cut by 2 bases and J by 4 bases, with 5 bases left in between. Germline CDR1 GTSNPN, CDR2 SVGIG (reference sequence). The CDR3 here is CAWSSGETQYF. The CDR3 region has the DNA TGTGCCTGGAGTTCTGGAGAGACCCAGTACTTC. The full variable domain, its missing parts supplied by reference TRBV30 and TRBJ2-5, is SQTIHQWPATLVQPVGSPLSLECTVEGTSNPNLYWYRQAAGRGLQLLFYSVGIGQISSEVPQNLSASRPQDRQFILSSKKLLLSDSGFYLCAWSSGETQYFGPGTRLLVL.

V is TRBV7-2 and J is TRBJ1-5; maybe TRBD1 (5 bases). V lost 4 bases and J lost 7, with 17 bases in between. This CDR3 is 15 amino acids long. Germline V CDR1 and CDR2: SGHTA, FQGNSA. In DNA, the CDR3 is TGTGCCAGCAGCTCCTTGGGGGGACCGGGGCAGCCCCAGCATTTT. Its protein is CASSSLGGPGQPQHF.

The rearrangement uses TRBV6-5 and TRBJ1-2, with D tentatively TRBD1 (5 bases). Germline-derived CDR1 and CDR2 are MNHEY and SVGAGI. This CDR3 contains 14 residues. The ends were cut back, 6 bases at V and 6 bases at J, with 17 bases in the middle. DNA of the CDR3: TGTGCCAGCAGAAACGGGGGTGGGCCCCATGGCTACACCTTC. It encodes CASRNGGGPHGYTF.